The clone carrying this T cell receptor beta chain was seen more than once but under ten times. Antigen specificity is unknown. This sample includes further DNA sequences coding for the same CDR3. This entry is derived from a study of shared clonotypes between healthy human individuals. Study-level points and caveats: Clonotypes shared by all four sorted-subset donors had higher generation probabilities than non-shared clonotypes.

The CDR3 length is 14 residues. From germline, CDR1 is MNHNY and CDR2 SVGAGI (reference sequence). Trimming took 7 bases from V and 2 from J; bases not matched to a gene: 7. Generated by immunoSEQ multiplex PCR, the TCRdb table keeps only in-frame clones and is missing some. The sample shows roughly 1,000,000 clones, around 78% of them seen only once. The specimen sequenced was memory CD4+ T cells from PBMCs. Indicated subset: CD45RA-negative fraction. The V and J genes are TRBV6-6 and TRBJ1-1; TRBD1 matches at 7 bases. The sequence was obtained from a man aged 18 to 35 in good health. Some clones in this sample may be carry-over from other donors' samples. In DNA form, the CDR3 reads TGTGCCAGCACTCCCGGGACAGCAAACACTGAAGCTTTCTTT. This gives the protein CASTPGTANTEAFF.